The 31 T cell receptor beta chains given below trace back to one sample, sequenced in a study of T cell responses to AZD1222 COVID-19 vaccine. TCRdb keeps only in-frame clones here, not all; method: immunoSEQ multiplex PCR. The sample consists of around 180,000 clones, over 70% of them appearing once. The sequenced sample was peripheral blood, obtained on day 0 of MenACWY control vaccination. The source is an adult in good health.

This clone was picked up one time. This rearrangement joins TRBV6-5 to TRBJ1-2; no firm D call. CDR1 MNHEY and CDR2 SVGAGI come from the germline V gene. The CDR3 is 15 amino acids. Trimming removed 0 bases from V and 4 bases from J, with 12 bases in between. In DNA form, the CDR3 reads TGTGCCAGCAGTTACTCGACGGCGGAGGGCTATGGCTACACCTTC. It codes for CASSYSTAEGYGYTF.

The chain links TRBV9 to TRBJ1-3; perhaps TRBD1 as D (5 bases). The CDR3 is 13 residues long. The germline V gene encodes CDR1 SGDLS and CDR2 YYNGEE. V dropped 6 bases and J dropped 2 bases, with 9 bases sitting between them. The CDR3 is CASTKQAGNTIYF. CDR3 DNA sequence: TGTGCCAGCACGAAACAGGCTGGAAACACCATATATTTT.

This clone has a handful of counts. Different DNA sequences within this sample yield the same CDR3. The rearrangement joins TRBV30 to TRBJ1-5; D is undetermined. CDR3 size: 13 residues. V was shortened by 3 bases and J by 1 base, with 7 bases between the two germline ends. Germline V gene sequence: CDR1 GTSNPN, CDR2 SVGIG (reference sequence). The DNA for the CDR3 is TGTGCCTGGAGCCAGGACAGCAATCAGCCCCAGCATTTT. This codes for CAWSQDSNQPQHF.

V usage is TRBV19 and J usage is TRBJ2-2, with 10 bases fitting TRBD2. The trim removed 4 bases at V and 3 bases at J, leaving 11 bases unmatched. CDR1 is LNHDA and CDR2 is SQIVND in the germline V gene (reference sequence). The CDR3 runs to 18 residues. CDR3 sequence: CASSRGVLAGVDTGELFF. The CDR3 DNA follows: TGTGCCAGTAGTAGAGGGGTCCTAGCGGGAGTCGACACCGGGGAGCTGTTTTTT.

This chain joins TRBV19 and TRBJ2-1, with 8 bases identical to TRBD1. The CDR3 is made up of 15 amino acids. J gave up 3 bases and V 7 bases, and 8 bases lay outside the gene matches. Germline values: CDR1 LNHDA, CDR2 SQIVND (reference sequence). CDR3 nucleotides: TGTGCCAGTAAACTAGCAGGGGGCTACTACAATGAGCAGTTCTTC. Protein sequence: CASKLAGGYYNEQFF.

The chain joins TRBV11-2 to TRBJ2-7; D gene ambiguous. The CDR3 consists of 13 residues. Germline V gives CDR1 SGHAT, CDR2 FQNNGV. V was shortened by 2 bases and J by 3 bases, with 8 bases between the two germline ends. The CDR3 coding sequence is TGTGCCAGCAGCTTAAGGAACGACTACGAGCAGTACTTC. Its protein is CASSLRNDYEQYF.

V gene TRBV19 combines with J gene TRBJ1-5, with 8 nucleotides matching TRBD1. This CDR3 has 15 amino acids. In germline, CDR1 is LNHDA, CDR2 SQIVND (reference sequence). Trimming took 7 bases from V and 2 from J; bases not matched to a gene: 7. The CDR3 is CASKGQGMGNQPQHF. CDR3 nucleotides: TGTGCCAGTAAAGGACAGGGAATGGGCAATCAGCCCCAGCATTTT.

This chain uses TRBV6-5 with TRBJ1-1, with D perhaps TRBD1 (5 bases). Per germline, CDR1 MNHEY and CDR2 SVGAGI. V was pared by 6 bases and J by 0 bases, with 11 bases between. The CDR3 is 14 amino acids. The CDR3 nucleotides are TGTGCCAGCAGCGAGCAGGGCCTGAACACTGAAGCTTTCTTT. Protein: CASSEQGLNTEAFF.

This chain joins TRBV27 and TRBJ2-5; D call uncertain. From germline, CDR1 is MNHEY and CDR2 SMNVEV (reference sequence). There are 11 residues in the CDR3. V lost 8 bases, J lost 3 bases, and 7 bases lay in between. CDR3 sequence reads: CASGYKETQYF. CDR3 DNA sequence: TGTGCCAGCGGGTATAAAGAGACCCAGTACTTC.

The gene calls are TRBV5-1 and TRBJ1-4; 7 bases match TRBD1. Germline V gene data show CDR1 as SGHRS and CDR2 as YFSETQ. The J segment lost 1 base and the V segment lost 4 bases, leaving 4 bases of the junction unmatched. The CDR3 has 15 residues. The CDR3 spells CASSLTGVTNEKLFF. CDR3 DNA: TGCGCCAGCAGCCTTACAGGGGTAACTAATGAAAAACTGTTTTTT.

The CDR3 reads CASSYLRGREQYF. The CDR3 nucleotides read TGCGCCAGCAGCTATCTACGGGGGCGGGAGCAGTACTTC. This sequence joins TRBV4-3 and TRBJ2-7, with D perhaps being TRBD1 or TRBD2 (6 bases each). Trimming took off 5 bases at V and 7 bases at J, with 15 bases between the two ends. CDR1 LGHNA and CDR2 YSLEER come from the germline V gene. This CDR3 has 13 amino acids.

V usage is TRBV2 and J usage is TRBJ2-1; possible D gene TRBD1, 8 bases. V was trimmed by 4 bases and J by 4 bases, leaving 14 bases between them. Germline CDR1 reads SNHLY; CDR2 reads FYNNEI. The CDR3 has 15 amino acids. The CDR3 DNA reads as TGTGCCAGCAGTGGACAGGGGAGGGGTTACAATGAGCAGTTCTTC. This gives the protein CASSGQGRGYNEQFF.

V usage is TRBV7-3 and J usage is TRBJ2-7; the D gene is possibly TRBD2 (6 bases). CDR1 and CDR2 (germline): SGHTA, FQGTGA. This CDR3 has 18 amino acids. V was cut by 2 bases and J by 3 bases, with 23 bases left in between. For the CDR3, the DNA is TGTGCCAGCAGCTTATACGTGGAGGGACCCCCTTCGCTCTACGAGCAGTACTTC. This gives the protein CASSLYVEGPPSLYEQYF.

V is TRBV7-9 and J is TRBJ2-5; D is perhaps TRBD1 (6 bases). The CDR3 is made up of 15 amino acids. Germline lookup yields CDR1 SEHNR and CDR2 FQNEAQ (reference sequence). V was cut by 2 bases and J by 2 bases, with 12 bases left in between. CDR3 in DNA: TGTGCCAGCAGCTTAAGTGGACAGCAACAAGAGACCCAGTACTTC. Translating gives CASSLSGQQQETQYF.

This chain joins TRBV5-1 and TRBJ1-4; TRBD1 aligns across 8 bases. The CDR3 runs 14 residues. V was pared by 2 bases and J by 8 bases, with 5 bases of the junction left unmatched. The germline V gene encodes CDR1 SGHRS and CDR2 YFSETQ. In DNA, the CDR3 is TGCGCCAGCAGCTTCGGACAGGGTCGGGAAAAACTGTTTTTT. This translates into CASSFGQGREKLFF.

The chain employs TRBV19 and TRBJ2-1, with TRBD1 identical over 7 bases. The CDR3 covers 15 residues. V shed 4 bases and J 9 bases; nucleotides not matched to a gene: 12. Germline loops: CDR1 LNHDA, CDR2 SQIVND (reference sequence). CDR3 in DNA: TGTGCCAGTAGTAATCCCATGACAGGGTGGCCTGAGCAGTTCTTC. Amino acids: CASSNPMTGWPEQFF. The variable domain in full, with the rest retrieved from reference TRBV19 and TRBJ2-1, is DGGITQSPKYLFRKEGQNVTLSCEQNLNHDAMYWYRQDPGQGLRLIYYSQIVNDFQKGDIAEGYSVSREKKESFPLTVTSAQKNPTAFYLCASSNPMTGWPEQFFGPGTRLTVL.

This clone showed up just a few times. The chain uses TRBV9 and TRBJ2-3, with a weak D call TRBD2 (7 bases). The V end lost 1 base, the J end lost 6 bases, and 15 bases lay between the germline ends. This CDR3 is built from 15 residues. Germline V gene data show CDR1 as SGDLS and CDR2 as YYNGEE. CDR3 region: CASSVWGAGADTQYF. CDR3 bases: TGTGCCAGCAGCGTATGGGGGGCGGGAGCCGATACGCAGTATTTT.

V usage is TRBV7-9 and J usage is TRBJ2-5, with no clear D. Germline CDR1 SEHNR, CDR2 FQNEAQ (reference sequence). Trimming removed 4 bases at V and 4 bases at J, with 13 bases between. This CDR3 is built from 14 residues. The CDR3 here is CASSYLGVRETQYF. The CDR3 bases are TGTGCCAGCAGCTACCTTGGGGTTCGAGAGACCCAGTACTTC.

The CDR3 DNA follows: TGTGCCAGCAGTTTATCAGTCTCAACTAATGAAAAACTGTTTTTT. Its translation is CASSLSVSTNEKLFF. The rearrangement links TRBV27 to TRBJ1-4; unclear D gene. Trimming pared 0 bases from V and 0 bases from J, leaving 5 bases between. Looked up from germline, CDR1 is MNHEY and CDR2 is SMNVEV (reference sequence). The CDR3 loop spans 15 amino acids.

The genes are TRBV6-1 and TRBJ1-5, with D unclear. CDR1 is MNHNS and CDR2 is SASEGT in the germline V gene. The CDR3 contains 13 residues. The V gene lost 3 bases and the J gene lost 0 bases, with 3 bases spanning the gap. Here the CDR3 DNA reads TGTGCCAGCAGTGATTATAGCAATCAGCCCCAGCATTTT. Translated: CASSDYSNQPQHF.

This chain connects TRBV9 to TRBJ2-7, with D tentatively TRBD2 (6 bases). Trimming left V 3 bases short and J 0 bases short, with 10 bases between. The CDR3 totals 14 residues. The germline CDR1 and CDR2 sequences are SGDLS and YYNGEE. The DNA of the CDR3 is TGTGCCAGCAGCGCGGGGGTTAACTCCTACGAGCAGTACTTC. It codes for CASSAGVNSYEQYF.

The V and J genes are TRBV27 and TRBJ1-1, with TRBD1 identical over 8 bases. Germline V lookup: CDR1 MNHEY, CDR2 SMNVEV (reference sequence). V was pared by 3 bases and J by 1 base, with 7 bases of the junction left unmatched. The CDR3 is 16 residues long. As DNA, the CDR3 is TGTGCCAGCAGTTTTAAGCTGACAGGGGAGAACACTGAAGCTTTCTTT. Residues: CASSFKLTGENTEAFF.

CDR3 in DNA: TGTGCCAGCATTGCCGGGAGTGCGGGCACAGATACGCAGTATTTT. Protein product: CASIAGSAGTDTQYF. The rearrangement joins TRBV28 to TRBJ2-3; a possible D gene is TRBD2 (6 bases). Germline V CDR1 and CDR2: MDHEN, SYDVKM. The V gene lost 7 bases and the J gene lost 1 base, with 15 bases spanning the gap. The CDR3 spans 15 residues. Full variable domain (rest looked up from reference TRBV28 and TRBJ2-3): DVKVTQSSRYLVKRTGEKVFLECVQDMDHENMFWYRQDPGLGLRLIYFSYDVKMKEKGDIPEGYSVSREKKERFSLILESASTNQTSMYLCASIAGSAGTDTQYFGPGTRLTVL.

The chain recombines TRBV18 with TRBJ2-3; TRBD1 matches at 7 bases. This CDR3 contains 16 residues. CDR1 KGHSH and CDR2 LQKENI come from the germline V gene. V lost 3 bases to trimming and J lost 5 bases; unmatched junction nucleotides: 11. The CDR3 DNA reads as TGTGCCAGCTCACCCGGACAGGTCCCTGCGGGAGATACGCAGTATTTT. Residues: CASSPGQVPAGDTQYF.

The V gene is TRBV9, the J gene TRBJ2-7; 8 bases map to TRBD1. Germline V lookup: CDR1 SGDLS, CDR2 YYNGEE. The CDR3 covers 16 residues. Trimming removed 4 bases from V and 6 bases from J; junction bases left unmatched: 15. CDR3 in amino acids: CASSFTGTTDRGEQYF. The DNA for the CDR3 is TGTGCCAGCAGCTTTACCGGGACAACAGACAGGGGCGAGCAGTACTTC.

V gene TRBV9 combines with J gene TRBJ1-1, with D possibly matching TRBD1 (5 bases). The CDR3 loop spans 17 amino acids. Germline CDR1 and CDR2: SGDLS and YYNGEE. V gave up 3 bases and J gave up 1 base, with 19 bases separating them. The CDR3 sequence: CASSATPSTVWNTEAFF. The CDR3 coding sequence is TGTGCCAGCAGCGCCACCCCTTCGACAGTCTGGAACACTGAAGCTTTCTTT.

The CDR3 reads CASSYGDRVEAFF. DNA of the CDR3: TGTGCCAGCAGTTACGGAGACAGGGTAGAAGCTTTCTTT. This rearrangement joins TRBV6-2 or TRBV6-3 to TRBJ1-1; 7 nucleotides match TRBD1. The CDR3 is made up of 13 amino acids. Germline V gene data show CDR1 as MNHEY and CDR2 as SVGEGT. After removal of 2 bases from V and 8 bases from J, the junction contained 5 bases not matched to a gene.

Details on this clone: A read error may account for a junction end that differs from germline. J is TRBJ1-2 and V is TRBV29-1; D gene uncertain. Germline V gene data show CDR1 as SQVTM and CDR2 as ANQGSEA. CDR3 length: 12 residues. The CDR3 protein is CSVEASRRGYTF. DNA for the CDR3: TGCAGCGTGGAAGCGTCCCGGCGTGGCTACACCTTC. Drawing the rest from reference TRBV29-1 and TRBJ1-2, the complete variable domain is SAVISQKPSRDICQRGTSLTIQCQVDSQVTMMFWYRQQPGQSLTLIATANQGSEATYESGFVIDKFPISRPNLTFSTLTVSNMSPEDSSIYLCSVEASRRGYTFGSGTRLTVV.

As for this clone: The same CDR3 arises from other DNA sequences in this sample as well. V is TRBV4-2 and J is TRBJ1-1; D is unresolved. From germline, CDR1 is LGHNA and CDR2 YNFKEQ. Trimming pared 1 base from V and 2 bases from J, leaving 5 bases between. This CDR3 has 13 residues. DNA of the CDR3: TGTGCCAGCAGCCAAGGAGGAAACACTGAAGCTTTCTTT. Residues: CASSQGGNTEAFF.

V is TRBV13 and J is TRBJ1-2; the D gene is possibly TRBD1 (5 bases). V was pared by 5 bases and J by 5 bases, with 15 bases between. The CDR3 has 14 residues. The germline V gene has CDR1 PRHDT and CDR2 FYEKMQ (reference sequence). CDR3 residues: CASSARRGPYGYTF. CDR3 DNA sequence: TGTGCCAGCAGCGCCCGCCGGGGACCTTATGGCTACACCTTC.

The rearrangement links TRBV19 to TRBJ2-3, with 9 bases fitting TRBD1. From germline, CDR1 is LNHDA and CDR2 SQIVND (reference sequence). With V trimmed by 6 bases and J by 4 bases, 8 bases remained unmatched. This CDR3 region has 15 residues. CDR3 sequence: CASSPGTGYPDTQYF. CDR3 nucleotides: TGTGCCAGTAGCCCCGGGACAGGGTACCCAGATACGCAGTATTTT. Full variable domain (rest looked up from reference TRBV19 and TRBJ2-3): DGGITQSPKYLFRKEGQNVTLSCEQNLNHDAMYWYRQDPGQGLRLIYYSQIVNDFQKGDIAEGYSVSREKKESFPLTVTSAQKNPTAFYLCASSPGTGYPDTQYFGPGTRLTVL.